The clone carrying this TCR beta chain was seen more than once but under ten times. Its antigen remains unidentified. This CDR3 has 18 amino acids. Deletions cut 1 base from V and 4 bases from J, with 20 bases between. Germline CDR1 and CDR2: SNHLY and FYNNEI. This entry is derived from a study of T cell repertoires in cytomegalovirus infection. As for the study in general: Used in the study were CMV epitopes, some recently identified and HLA-C-restricted, others well-studied and HLA-B-restricted. CMV infection plus the matching HLA type was flagged by public TCR beta signatures.

Study outcomes and limitations: In two of eight donors, the top clonotype was HLA-C-restricted CMV-specific.

TCRdb redid the calling of the reads with MiXCR, one entry per CDR3 protein. Among around 750,000 distinct CDR3 sequences listed, 32% were seen once. J is TRBJ2-1 and V is TRBV2, with D unclear. This TCR came from a human donor in good health (CMV status not recorded). Some clones in this sample may be carry-over from other donors' samples. This specimen consisted of cultured CD8+ T cells from PBMCs, obtained from culture after CMV antigen stimulation. CDR3 nucleotides: TGTGCCAGCAGTGAAGGAGACTTAAGGAGCGAAACTTACAATGAGCAGTTCTTC. Protein sequence: CASSEGDLRSETYNEQFF.